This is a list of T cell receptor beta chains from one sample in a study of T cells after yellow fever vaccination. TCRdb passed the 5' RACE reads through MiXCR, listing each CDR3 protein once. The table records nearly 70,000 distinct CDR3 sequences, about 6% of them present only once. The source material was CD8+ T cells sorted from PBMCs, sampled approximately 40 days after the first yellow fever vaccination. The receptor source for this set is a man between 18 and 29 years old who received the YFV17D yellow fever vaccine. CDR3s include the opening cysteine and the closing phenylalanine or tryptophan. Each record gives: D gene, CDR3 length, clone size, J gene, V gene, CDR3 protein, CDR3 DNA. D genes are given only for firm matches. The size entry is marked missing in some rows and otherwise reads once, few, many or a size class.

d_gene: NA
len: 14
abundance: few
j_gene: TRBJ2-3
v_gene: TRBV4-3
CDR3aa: CASSQPGVTDTQYF
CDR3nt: TGCGCCAGCAGCCAACCAGGGGTCACAGATACGCAGTATTTT

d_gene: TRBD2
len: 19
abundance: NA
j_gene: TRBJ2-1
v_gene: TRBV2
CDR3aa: CASRRLAGGLLNPYNEQFF
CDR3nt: TGTGCCAGCCGAAGACTAGCGGGGGGCCTACTTAACCCCTACAATGAGCAGTTCTTC

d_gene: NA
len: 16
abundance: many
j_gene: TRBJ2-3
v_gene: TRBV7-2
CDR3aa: CASRMEGFSPTDTQYF
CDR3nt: TGTGCCAGCAGAATGGAGGGTTTTAGCCCCACAGATACGCAGTATTTT

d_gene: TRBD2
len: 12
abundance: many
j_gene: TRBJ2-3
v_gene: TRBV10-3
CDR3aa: CAAGGSTDTQYF
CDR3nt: TGTGCCGCCGGGGGGAGCACAGATACGCAGTATTTT

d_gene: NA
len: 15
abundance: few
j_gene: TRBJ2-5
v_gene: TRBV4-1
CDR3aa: CASSQEGRAQETQYF
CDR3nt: TGCGCCAGCAGCCAAGAAGGGCGCGCCCAAGAGACCCAGTACTTC

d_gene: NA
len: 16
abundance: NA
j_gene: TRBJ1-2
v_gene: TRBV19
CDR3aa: CASSSRTGTANYGYTF
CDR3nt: TGTGCCAGTAGTAGCCGAACAGGGACCGCTAACTATGGCTACACCTTC

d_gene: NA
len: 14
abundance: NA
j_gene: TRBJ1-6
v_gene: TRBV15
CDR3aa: CATSRDGQNSPLHF
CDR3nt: TGTGCCACCAGCAGAGATGGGCAGAATTCACCCCTCCACTTT

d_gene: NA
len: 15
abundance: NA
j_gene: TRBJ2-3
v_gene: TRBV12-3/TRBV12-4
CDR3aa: CASRPLGGRILAQYF
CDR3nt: TGTGCCAGCAGGCCCCTCGGGGGCCGAATTCTGGCGCAGTATTTT

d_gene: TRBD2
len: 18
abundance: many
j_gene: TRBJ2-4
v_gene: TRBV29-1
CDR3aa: CSVEGASGGALAKNIQYF
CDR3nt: TGCAGCGTTGAAGGGGCTAGCGGGGGTGCACTAGCCAAAAACATTCAGTACTTC

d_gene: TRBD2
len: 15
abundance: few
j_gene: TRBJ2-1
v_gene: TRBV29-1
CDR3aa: CSVLGEGPSYNEQFF
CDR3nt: TGCAGCGTTCTTGGGGAGGGCCCCTCCTACAATGAGCAGTTCTTC

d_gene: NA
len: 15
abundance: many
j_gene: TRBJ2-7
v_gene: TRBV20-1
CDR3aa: CSARGLTGNSYEQYF
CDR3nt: TGCAGTGCTAGAGGCCTTACAGGGAACTCCTACGAGCAGTACTTC

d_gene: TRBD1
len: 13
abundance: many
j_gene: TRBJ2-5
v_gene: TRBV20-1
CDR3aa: CSARDRIGGTQYF
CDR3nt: TGCAGTGCCAGGGACAGAATAGGGGGGACCCAGTACTTC

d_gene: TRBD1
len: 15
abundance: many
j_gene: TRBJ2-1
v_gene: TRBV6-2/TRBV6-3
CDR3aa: CASSLGQGSYNEQFF
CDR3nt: TGTGCCAGCAGCCTTGGACAGGGGAGTTACAATGAGCAGTTCTTC

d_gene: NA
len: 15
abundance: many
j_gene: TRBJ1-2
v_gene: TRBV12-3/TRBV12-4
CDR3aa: CASSLRAVPLYGYTF
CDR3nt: TGTGCCAGCAGTCTACGGGCAGTTCCCTTGTATGGCTACACCTTC

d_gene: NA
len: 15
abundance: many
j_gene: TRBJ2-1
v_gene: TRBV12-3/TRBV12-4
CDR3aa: CASSPRYQGLNEQFF
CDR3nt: TGTGCCAGCAGTCCACGCTACCAGGGGCTCAATGAGCAGTTCTTC

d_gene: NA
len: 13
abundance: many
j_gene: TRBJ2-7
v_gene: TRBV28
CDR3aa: CASSFGKFYEQYF
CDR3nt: TGTGCCAGCAGTTTCGGCAAATTCTACGAGCAGTACTTC

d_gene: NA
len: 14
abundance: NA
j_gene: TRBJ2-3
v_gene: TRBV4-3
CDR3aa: CASSPGIDTDTQYF
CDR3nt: TGCGCCAGCAGCCCCGGGATTGACACAGATACGCAGTATTTT

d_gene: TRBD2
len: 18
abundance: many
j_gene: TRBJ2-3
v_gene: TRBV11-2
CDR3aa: CASSPGAGGRPLTDTQYF
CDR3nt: TGTGCCAGCAGCCCAGGGGCGGGGGGGAGACCCCTCACAGATACGCAGTATTTT

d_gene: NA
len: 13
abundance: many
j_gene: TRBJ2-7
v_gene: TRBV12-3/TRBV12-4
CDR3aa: CASSFSNSYEQYF
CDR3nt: TGTGCCAGCAGTTTTTCAAACTCCTACGAGCAGTACTTC

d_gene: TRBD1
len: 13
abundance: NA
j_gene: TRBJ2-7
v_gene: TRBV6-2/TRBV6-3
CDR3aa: CATSGQGAYEQYF
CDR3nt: TGTGCCACGTCCGGACAGGGGGCATACGAGCAGTACTTC

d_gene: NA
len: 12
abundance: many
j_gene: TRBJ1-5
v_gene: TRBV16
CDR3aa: CASSQQGGPQHF
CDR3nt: TGTGCCAGCAGCCAACAAGGCGGGCCCCAGCATTTT

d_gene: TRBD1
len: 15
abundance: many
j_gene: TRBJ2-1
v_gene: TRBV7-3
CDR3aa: CASSLTGTGYNEQFF
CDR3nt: TGTGCCAGCAGCTTAACGGGGACAGGGTACAATGAGCAGTTCTTC

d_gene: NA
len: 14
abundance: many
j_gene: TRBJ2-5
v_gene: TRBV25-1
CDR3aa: CASRPLGVGETQYF
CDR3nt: TGTGCCAGCAGACCCCTCGGGGTTGGGGAGACCCAGTACTTC

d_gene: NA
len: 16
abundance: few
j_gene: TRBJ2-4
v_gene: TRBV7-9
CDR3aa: CASSLVVDRQKNIQYF
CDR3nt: TGTGCCAGCAGCTTAGTGGTGGACAGACAAAAAAACATTCAGTACTTC

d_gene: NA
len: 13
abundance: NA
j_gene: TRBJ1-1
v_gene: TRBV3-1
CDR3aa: CASTVGGVTEAFF
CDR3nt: TGTGCCAGCACCGTTGGGGGGGTCACTGAAGCTTTCTTT

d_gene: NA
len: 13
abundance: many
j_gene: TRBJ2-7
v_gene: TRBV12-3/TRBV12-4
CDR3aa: CASSLNPSYEQYF
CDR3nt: TGTGCCAGCAGTTTGAACCCCTCCTACGAGCAGTACTTC

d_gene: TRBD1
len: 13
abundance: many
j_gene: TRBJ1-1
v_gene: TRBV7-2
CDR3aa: CASSLVGRQGAFF
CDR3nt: TGTGCCAGCAGCTTAGTTGGGAGACAGGGAGCTTTCTTT

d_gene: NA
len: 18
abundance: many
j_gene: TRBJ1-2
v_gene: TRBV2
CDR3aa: CASSEGLGQMTHFYSYTF
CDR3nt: TGTGCCAGCAGTGAAGGCTTAGGACAGATGACGCACTTTTATAGCTACACCTTC

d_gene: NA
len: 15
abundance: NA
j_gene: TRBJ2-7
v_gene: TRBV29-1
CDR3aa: CSVVTADREGIEQYF
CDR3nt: TGCAGCGTTGTGACGGCGGACAGGGAGGGTATAGAGCAGTACTTC

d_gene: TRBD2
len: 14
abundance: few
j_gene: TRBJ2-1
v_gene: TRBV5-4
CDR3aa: CASSSSGGATGQFF
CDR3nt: TGTGCCAGCAGCTCAAGCGGGGGGGCCACTGGGCAGTTCTTC

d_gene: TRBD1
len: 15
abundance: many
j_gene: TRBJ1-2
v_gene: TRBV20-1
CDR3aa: CSARDPRTGNYGYTF
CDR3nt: TGCAGTGCTAGAGATCCCCGGACAGGGAACTATGGCTACACCTTC

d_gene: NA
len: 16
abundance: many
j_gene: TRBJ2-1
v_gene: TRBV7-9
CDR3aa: CASKGLPPSSYNEQFF
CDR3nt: TGTGCCAGCAAGGGGCTTCCCCCTAGCTCCTACAATGAGCAGTTCTTC

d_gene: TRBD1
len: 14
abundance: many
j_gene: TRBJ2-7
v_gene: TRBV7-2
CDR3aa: CASSLGTGLYEQYF
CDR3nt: TGTGCCAGCAGCTTGGGGACAGGGTTGTACGAGCAGTACTTC

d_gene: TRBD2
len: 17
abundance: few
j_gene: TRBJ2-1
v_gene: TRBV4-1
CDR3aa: CASSQFWDGGERNEQFF
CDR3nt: TGCGCCAGCAGCCAATTCTGGGACGGGGGGGAACGAAATGAGCAGTTCTTC

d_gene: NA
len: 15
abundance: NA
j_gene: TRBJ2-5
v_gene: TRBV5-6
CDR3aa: CASSSPLGGGPTQYF
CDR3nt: TGTGCCAGCAGCTCCCCTTTAGGGGGAGGACCAACCCAGTACTTC